The clone carrying this T cell receptor (beta chain) is termed medium-sized. No antigen is known for it. The data belong to a study of immune heterogeneity within non-small cell lung tumors. Across the whole study: It was found that the tumors were a handful of squamous cell carcinomas, 10 non-squamous carcinomas and 1 not otherwise specified.

A first 10-cycle multiplex round used 32 V-gene and 13 J-gene primers on TCR beta CDR3. In TCRdb, the multiplex PCR reads were re-called with MiXCR into one record per CDR3 protein. The table shows roughly 3,500 distinct CDR3 sequences, with 52% occurring only once. The V end lost 2 bases, the J end lost 2 bases, and 2 bases lay between the germline ends. This CDR3 comprises 12 residues. CDR1 and CDR2 from the germline V gene are SGHTA and FQGNSA. With around 600 ng used per sample, the template was genomic DNA from bulk tumor. Every primary tumor yielded several biopsies, spaced far apart, that were taken during surgery. It was patients with untreated, newly diagnosed non-small cell lung cancer who underwent curative surgery. Notes on the study in general: While identical dominant CDR3 beta clonotypes recurred across tumor sites within a patient, high-frequency clones unique to individual sites also appeared. The high-frequency T-cell receptor beta clonotypes mostly did not match up between individual patients. A moderate but significant correlation was observed between local T-cell clonality and local tumor mutational burden (R 0.3 to 0.4).

This TCR derives from a man aged 55-75 years with non-small cell lung cancer. Input material: lung tumor tissue. The chain recombines TRBV7-2 with TRBJ2-3; no firm D call. The CDR3 DNA reads TGTGCCAGCAGCTTATTCACAGATACGCAGTATTTT. This codes for CASSLFTDTQYF.